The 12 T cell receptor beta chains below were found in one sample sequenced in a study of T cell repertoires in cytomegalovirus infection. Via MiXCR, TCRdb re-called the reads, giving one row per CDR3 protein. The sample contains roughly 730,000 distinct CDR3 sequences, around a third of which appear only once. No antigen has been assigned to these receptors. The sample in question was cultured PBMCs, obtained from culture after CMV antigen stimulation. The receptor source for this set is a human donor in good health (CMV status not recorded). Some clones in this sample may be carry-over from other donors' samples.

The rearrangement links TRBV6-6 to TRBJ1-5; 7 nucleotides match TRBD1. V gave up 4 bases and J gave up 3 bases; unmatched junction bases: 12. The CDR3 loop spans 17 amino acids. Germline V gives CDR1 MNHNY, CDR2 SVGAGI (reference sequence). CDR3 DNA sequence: TGTGCCAGCAGTTTGGGACAGCGGATAGGGGCCAATCAGCCCCAGCATTTT. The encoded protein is CASSLGQRIGANQPQHF.

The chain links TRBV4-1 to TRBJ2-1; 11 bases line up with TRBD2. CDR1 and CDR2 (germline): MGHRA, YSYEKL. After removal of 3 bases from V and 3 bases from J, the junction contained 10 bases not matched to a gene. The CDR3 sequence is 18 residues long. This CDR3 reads CASSHTSRLAGIYNEQFF. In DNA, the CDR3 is TGCGCCAGCAGCCACACTTCCAGACTAGCGGGGATCTACAATGAGCAGTTCTTC.

The CDR3: CASSLEGGGAEQFF. The CDR3 DNA is TGTGCCAGCAGCTTGGAGGGGGGTGGGGCTGAGCAGTTCTTC. The chain carries TRBV5-4 and TRBJ2-1; TRBD1 or TRBD2 may be the D gene (6 bases each). The CDR3 sequence is 14 residues long. Between the trimmed V and J ends, which lost 0 bases and 9 bases, there was a span of 13 bases. CDR1 is SGHNT and CDR2 is YYREEE in the germline V gene (reference sequence).

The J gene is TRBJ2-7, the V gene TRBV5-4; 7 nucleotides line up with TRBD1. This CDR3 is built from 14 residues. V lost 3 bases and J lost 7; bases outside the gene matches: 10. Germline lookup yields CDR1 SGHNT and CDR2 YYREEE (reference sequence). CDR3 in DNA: TGTGCCAGCAGCTCTTGGGACAGCTTGAGAGAGCAGTACTTC. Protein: CASSSWDSLREQYF.

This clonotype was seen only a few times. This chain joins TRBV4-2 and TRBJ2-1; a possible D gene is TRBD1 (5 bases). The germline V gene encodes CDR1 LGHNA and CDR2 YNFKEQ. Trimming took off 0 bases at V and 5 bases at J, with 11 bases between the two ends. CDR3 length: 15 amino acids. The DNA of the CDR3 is TGTGCCAGCAGCCAAGACAGGGCCGTAAACAATGAGCAGTTCTTC. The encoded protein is CASSQDRAVNNEQFF.

The CDR3 DNA is TGTGCCACCTCCCAAACCTACACTGAAGCTTTCTTT. Translated: CATSQTYTEAFF. This chain links TRBV28 with TRBJ1-1; D is uncertain. V was pared by 10 bases and J by 3 bases, with 12 bases between. CDR1 and CDR2 (germline): MDHEN, SYDVKM. The CDR3 is made up of 12 amino acids.

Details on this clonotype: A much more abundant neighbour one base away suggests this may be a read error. CDR3 sequence reads: CASNSARGFLRGETQYF. DNA of the CDR3: TGTGCCAGCAACTCTGCCCGGGGGTTCCTCCGGGGTGAGACCCAGTACTTC. The V gene is TRBV7-2, the J gene TRBJ2-5; D may be TRBD2 (6 bases). The CDR3 has 17 amino acids. The germline V gene encodes CDR1 SGHTA and CDR2 FQGNSA. V lost 7 bases, J lost 5 bases, and 26 bases lay in between.

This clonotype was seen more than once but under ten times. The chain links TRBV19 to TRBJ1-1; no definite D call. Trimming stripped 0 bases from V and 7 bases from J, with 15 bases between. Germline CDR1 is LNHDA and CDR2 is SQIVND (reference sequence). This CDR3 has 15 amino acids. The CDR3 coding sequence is TGTGCCAGTAGTATAGATCGGACCCGGCAGCGTGAAGCTTTCTTT. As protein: CASSIDRTRQREAFF.

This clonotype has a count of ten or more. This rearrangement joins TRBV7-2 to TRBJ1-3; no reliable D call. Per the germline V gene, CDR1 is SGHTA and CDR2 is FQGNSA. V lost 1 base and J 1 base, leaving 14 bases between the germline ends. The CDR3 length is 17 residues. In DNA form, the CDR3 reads TGTGCCAGCAGCTTAGAGGACCGAGCCCGATCTGGAAACACCATATATTTT. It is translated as CASSLEDRARSGNTIYF.

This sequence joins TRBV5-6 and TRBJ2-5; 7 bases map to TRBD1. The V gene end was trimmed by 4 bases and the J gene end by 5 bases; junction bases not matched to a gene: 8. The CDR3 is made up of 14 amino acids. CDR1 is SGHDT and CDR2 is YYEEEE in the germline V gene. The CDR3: CASSPTGVWETQYF. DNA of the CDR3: TGTGCCAGCAGCCCCACAGGGGTTTGGGAGACCCAGTACTTC.

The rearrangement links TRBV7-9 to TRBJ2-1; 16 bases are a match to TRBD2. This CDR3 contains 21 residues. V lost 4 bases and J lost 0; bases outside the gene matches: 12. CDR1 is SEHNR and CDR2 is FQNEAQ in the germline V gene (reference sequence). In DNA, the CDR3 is TGTGCCAGCAGCTCCAGTGCCCCGGGACTAGCGGGAGGGAGCTCCTACAATGAGCAGTTCTTC. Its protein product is CASSSSAPGLAGGSSYNEQFF. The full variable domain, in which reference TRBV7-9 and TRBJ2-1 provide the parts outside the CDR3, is DTGVSQNPRHKITKRGQNVTFRCDPISEHNRLYWYRQTLGQGPEFLTYFQNEAQLEKSRLLSDRFSAERPKGSFSTLEIQRTEQGDSAMYLCASSSSAPGLAGGSSYNEQFFGPGTRLTVL.

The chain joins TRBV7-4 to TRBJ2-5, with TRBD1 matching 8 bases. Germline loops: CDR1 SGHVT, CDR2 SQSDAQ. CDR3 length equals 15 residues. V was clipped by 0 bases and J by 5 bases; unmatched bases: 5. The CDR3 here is CASSLATGVVETQYF. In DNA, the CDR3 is TGTGCCAGCAGCTTAGCGACAGGGGTAGTCGAGACCCAGTACTTC.